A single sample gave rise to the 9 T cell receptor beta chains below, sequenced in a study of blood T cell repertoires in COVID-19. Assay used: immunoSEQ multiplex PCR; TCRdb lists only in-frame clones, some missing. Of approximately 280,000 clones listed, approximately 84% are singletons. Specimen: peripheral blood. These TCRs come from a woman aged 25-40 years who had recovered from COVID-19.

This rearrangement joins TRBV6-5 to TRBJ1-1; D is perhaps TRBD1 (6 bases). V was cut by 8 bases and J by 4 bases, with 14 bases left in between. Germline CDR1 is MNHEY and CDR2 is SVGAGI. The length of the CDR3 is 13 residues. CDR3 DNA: TGTGCCAGCTCCAGGGGATTTACCACTGAAGCTTTCTTT. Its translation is CASSRGFTTEAFF.

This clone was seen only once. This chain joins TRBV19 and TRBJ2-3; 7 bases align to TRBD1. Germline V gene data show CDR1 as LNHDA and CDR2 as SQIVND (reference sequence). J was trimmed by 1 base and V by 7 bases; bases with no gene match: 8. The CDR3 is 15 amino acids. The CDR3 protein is CASTDRGGGTDTQYF. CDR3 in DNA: TGTGCCAGTACCGATAGAGGGGGCGGCACAGATACGCAGTATTTT.

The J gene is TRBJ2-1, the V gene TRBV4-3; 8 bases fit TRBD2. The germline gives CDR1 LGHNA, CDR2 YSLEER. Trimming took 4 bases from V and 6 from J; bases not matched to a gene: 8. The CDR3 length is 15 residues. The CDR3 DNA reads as TGCGCCAGCAGCCGTACCCTAGCGGGTGCCAATGAGCAGTTCTTC. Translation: CASSRTLAGANEQFF.

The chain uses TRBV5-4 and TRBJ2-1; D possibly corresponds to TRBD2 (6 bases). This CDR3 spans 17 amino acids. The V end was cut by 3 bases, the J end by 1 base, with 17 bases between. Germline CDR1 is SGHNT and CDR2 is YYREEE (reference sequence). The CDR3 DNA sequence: TGTGCCAGCAGCTCCGCCGTTTGGAGGGGATCCTACAATGAGCAGTTCTTC. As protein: CASSSAVWRGSYNEQFF.

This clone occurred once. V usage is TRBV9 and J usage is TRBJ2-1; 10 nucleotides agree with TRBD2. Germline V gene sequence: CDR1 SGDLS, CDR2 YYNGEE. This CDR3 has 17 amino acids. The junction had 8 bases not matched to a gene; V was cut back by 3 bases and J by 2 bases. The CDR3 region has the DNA TGTGCCAGCAGCGGCGGTCGTAGCGGGGGGCCCTACAATGAGCAGTTCTTC. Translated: CASSGGRSGGPYNEQFF.

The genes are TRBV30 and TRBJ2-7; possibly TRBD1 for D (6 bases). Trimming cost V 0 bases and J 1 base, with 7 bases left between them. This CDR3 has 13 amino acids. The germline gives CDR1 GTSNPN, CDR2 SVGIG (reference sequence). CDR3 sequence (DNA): TGTGCCTGGAGTGTAGACAGGTCCTACGAGCAGTACTTC. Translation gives CAWSVDRSYEQYF.

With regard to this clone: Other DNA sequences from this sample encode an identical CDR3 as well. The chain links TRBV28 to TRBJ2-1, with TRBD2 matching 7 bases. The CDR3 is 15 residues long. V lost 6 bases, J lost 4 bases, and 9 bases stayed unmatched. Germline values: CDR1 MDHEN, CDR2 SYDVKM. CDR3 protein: CASSYRGSGYNEQFF. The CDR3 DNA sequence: TGTGCCAGCAGCTACCGCGGGAGTGGGTACAATGAGCAGTTCTTC.

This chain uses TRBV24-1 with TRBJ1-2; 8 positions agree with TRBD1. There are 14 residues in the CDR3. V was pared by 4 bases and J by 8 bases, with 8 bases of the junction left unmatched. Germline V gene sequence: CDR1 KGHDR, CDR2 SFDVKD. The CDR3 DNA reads TGTGCCACCAGTGACAGGGGGCGCCGGGAAGGCTACACCTTC. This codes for CATSDRGRREGYTF.

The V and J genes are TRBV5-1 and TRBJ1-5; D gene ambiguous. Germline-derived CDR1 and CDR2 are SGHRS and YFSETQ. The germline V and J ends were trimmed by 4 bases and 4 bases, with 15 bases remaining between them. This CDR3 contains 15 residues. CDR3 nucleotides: TGCGCCAGCAGCCCCTTTGGGCAGGCGAATCAGCCCCAGCATTTT. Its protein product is CASSPFGQANQPQHF.